The TCR beta chain described here comes from a study of blood T cell repertoires in COVID-19. Study at large: Sites across the United States, Italy and Spain contributed samples from acute and convalescent COVID-19.

Profiled with immunoSEQ multiplex PCR; TCRdb holds only in-frame clones, not every one. This sample has about 45,000 clones; roughly 80% occur once, and the top ten carry roughly 20%. In its sample, this clone was seen a few times. The length of the CDR3 is 14 residues. Trimming cost V 3 bases and J 1 base, with 10 bases left between them. CDR1 and CDR2 from the germline V gene are SGHTA and FQGNSA. Material for sequencing was peripheral blood. This TCR was sampled from a man aged 70 or older with acute or convalescent COVID-19. The chain couples TRBV7-2 to TRBJ2-7; maybe TRBD1 (5 bases). The CDR3 nucleotides are TGTGCCAGCAGCTTCCAGGGAAGTTCCTACGAGCAGTACTTC. Amino acid sequence: CASSFQGSSYEQYF. Based on the CDR3 plus reference TRBV7-2 and TRBJ2-7, the full variable domain is GAGVSQSPSNKVTEKGKDVELRCDPISGHTALYWYRQSLGQGLEFLIYFQGNSAPDKSGLPSDRFSAERTGGSVSTLTIQRTQQEDSAVYLCASSFQGSSYEQYFGPGTRLTVT.